This T cell receptor beta chain was identified in a study of cytomegalovirus exposure and HLA in healthy donors. Overall study results and limits: The study listed roughly 160 cytomegalovirus-associated TCR beta chains. Rarity marked most TCR sequences, yet some public TCRs occurred in many donors. TCR association rates varied by HLA locus in a later analysis, with DRB1 highest and HLA-C lowest.

V was trimmed by 3 bases and J by 4 bases, leaving 13 bases between them. Germline CDR1 reads SGHTA; CDR2 reads FQGNSA. This CDR3 comprises 15 residues. A multiplex PCR was run with 60 Vbeta primers and 13 Jbeta primers. Only in-frame clones appear in the TCRdb table, and some are missing; sequencing was by immunoSEQ multiplex PCR. Here the sample spans about 100,000 clones, roughly 83% being singletons. Remarks on this clone: As yet, its antigen is unknown.

Sequencing was performed on PBMCs. The receptor comes from a man aged 35-49 years in good health and CMV-seronegative. The V gene is TRBV7-2, the J gene TRBJ1-5, with D unclear. DNA for the CDR3: TGTGCCAGCAGCTTCGGAAGCGGATTGAATCAGCCCCAGCATTTT. The encoded protein is CASSFGSGLNQPQHF. The complete variable domain, with remaining parts taken from reference TRBV7-2 and TRBJ1-5, reads GAGVSQSPSNKVTEKGKDVELRCDPISGHTALYWYRQSLGQGLEFLIYFQGNSAPDKSGLPSDRFSAERTGGSVSTLTIQRTQQEDSAVYLCASSFGSGLNQPQHFGDGTRLSIL.